The rows below give T cell receptor beta chains drawn from one sample of a study of CD8+CD57+ T cells in acquired aplastic anemia. TCRdb fed the reads into MiXCR, producing one record per CDR3 protein. The sample yields around 120,000 distinct CDR3 sequences, 30% to 45% seen once. Sequencing was performed on sorted CD4+, CD8+, or CD8+CD57+ T cells (not recorded which) from PBMCs. These receptors were taken from a human donor with aplastic anemia. Both conserved end residues are part of each CDR3. Fields, in order: V gene, J gene, clone size, D gene, CDR3 protein, CDR3 DNA. A D gene is named only where the DNA matches it firmly. A clone size is listed for some rows: how often the clone was seen (once, few, many), or a class if it is expanded.

v_gene: TRBV20-1; j_gene: TRBJ2-5; abundance: many; d_gene: .; CDR3aa: CSARGSSSQEETQYF; CDR3nt: TGCAGTGCTAGAGGATCTTCCTCCCAGGAGGAGACCCAGTACTTC
v_gene: TRBV19; j_gene: TRBJ1-1; abundance: .; d_gene: .; CDR3aa: CASSPRTASNTEASF; CDR3nt: TGTGCCAGTAGTCCGCGGACAGCCTCGAACACTGAAGCTTCCTTT
v_gene: TRBV2; j_gene: TRBJ2-7; abundance: many; d_gene: TRBD2; CDR3aa: CASSSGTHSYEQYF; CDR3nt: TGTGCCAGCAGTAGCGGGACTCACTCCTACGAGCAGTACTTC
v_gene: TRBV14; j_gene: TRBJ2-5; abundance: many; d_gene: .; CDR3aa: CASSQRGLLQETQYF; CDR3nt: TGTGCCAGCAGCCAACGGGGGCTTTTACAAGAGACCCAGTACTTC
v_gene: TRBV6-1; j_gene: TRBJ2-7; abundance: .; d_gene: .; CDR3aa: CASGQFLDRQGSGYEQYF; CDR3nt: TGTGCCAGCGGCCAATTCCTCGACCGGCAGGGGAGCGGCTACGAGCAGTACTTC
v_gene: TRBV5-6; j_gene: TRBJ2-1; abundance: many; d_gene: .; CDR3aa: CASSLGYQHPYNEQFF; CDR3nt: TGTGCCAGCAGCTTGGGCTACCAGCACCCCTACAATGAGCAGTTCTTC
v_gene: TRBV5-1; j_gene: TRBJ1-4; abundance: .; d_gene: .; CDR3aa: CASIPTGFGEKPFF; CDR3nt: TGCGCCAGCATCCCTACAGGGTTCGGCGAAAAACCGTTTTTT
v_gene: TRBV10-3; j_gene: TRBJ2-5; abundance: .; d_gene: .; CDR3aa: CAISEYQETQYF; CDR3nt: TGTGCCATCAGTGAGTACCAAGAGACCCAGTACTTC
v_gene: TRBV29-1; j_gene: TRBJ2-3; abundance: .; d_gene: TRBD1; CDR3aa: CSVDRVKDTQYF; CDR3nt: TGCAGCGTGGACAGGGTGAAAGATACGCAGTATTTT
v_gene: TRBV28; j_gene: TRBJ1-3; abundance: few; d_gene: .; CDR3aa: CASSLGDGTIYF; CDR3nt: TGTGCCAGCAGTCTGGGGGATGGGACCATATATTTT
v_gene: TRBV5-1; j_gene: TRBJ2-2; abundance: few; d_gene: .; CDR3aa: CASRWALNTGELFF; CDR3nt: TGCGCCAGCAGATGGGCCTTGAACACCGGGGAGCTGTTTTTT
v_gene: TRBV29-1; j_gene: TRBJ2-2; abundance: .; d_gene: .; CDR3aa: CSVGRRDTGELFF; CDR3nt: TGCAGCGTCGGACGCAGGGACACCGGGGAGCTGTTTTTT
v_gene: TRBV29-1; j_gene: TRBJ2-3; abundance: .; d_gene: .; CDR3aa: CSVYSSLGTDTQYF; CDR3nt: TGCAGCGTTTATTCTTCCCTAGGCACAGATACGCAGTATTTT
v_gene: TRBV12-3/TRBV12-4; j_gene: TRBJ2-3; abundance: .; d_gene: TRBD2; CDR3aa: CASRLAGGSDTQYF; CDR3nt: TGTGCCAGCAGGCTAGCGGGGGGATCAGATACGCAGTATTTT